This TCR beta chain came from a study of T cell responses to AZD1222 COVID-19 vaccine. The CDR3 has 15 amino acids. CDR1 and CDR2 from the germline V gene are MNHEY and SMNVEV (reference sequence). The J segment lost 4 bases and the V segment lost 6 bases, leaving 4 bases of the junction unmatched. Generated by immunoSEQ multiplex PCR, the TCRdb table keeps only in-frame clones and is missing some. The sample includes approximately 150,000 clones, just under 95% of them seen just once. The source of this sequence is an adult who had recovered from COVID-19. V and J are TRBV27 and TRBJ2-2; 11 nucleotides agree with TRBD2. The sample in question was peripheral blood, obtained after recovery from COVID-19. CDR3 DNA: TGTGCCAGCAGGGGACTAGCGGTCCGCACCGGGGAGCTGTTTTTT. Translating it yields CASRGLAVRTGELFF.